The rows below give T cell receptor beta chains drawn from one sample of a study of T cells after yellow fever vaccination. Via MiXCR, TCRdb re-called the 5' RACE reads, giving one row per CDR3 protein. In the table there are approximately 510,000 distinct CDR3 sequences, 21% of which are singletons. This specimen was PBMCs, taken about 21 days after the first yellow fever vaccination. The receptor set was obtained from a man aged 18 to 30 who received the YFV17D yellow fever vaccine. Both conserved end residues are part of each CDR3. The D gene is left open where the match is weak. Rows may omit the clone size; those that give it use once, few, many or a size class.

CDR3aa: CASSVPGPRTGDSGELFF
CDR3nt: TGTGCCAGCAGCGTACCCGGTCCCCGGACAGGGGATTCCGGGGAGCTGTTTTTT
v_gene: TRBV9
j_gene: TRBJ2-2
abundance: NA
d_gene: TRBD1

CDR3aa: CAISDGGLAYGYTF
CDR3nt: TGTGCCATCAGCGACGGGGGGCTGGCCTATGGCTACACCTTC
v_gene: TRBV10-3
j_gene: TRBJ1-2
abundance: many
d_gene: NA

CDR3aa: CASSPRQGKETQYF
CDR3nt: TGTGCCAGCAGTCCCCGACAGGGTAAAGAGACCCAGTACTTC
v_gene: TRBV12-3/TRBV12-4
j_gene: TRBJ2-5
abundance: many
d_gene: TRBD1

CDR3aa: CATAGTGNTGELFF
CDR3nt: TGTGCCACCGCCGGGACAGGGAACACCGGGGAGCTGTTTTTT
v_gene: TRBV24-1
j_gene: TRBJ2-2
abundance: NA
d_gene: TRBD1

CDR3aa: CASSPTGTGVQTQYF
CDR3nt: TGTGCCAGCAGCCCGACCGGGACAGGGGTTCAGACCCAGTACTTC
v_gene: TRBV12-3/TRBV12-4
j_gene: TRBJ2-5
abundance: few
d_gene: TRBD1

CDR3aa: CASTQQAGGSQNIQYF
CDR3nt: TGTGCCAGCACCCAGCAAGCCGGTGGGAGCCAAAACATTCAGTACTTC
v_gene: TRBV6-2/TRBV6-3
j_gene: TRBJ2-4
abundance: many
d_gene: NA

CDR3aa: CASSPRQASGDRETQYF
CDR3nt: TGTGCCAGCTCACCCCGCCAGGCTAGCGGGGATCGGGAGACCCAGTACTTC
v_gene: TRBV18
j_gene: TRBJ2-5
abundance: NA
d_gene: TRBD2

CDR3aa: CASSTRAQGPRYNEQFF
CDR3nt: TGTGCCAGCAGTACACGGGCACAGGGTCCCCGCTACAATGAGCAGTTCTTC
v_gene: TRBV6-1
j_gene: TRBJ2-1
abundance: NA
d_gene: NA

CDR3aa: CASSQQGANSGELFF
CDR3nt: TGCGCCAGCAGTCAACAGGGGGCGAATAGCGGGGAGCTGTTTTTT
v_gene: TRBV10-1
j_gene: TRBJ2-2
abundance: few
d_gene: TRBD1

CDR3aa: CASASSSYEQYF
CDR3nt: TGTGCCAGTGCCTCGAGCTCCTACGAGCAGTACTTC
v_gene: TRBV25-1
j_gene: TRBJ2-7
abundance: few
d_gene: NA